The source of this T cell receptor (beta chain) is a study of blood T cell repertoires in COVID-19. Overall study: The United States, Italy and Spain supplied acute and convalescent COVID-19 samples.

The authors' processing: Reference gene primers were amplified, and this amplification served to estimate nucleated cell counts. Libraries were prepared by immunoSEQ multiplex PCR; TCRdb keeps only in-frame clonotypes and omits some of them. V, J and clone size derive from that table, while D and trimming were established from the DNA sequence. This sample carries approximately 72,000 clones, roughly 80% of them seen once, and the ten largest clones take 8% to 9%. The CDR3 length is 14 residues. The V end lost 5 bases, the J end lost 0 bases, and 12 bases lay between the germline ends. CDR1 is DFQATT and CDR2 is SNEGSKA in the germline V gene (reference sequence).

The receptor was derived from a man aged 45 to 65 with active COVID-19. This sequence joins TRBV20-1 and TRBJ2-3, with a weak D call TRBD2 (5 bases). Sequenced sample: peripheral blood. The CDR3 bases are TGCAGTGCTCGTGGACTCGCCAGCACAGATACGCAGTATTTT. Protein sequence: CSARGLASTDTQYF.